Included here is one TCR beta chain sequence, with context. Its antigen is unidentified. This entry is derived from a study of tumor-infiltrating lymphocytes in localized non-small cell lung cancer. Background on the study: Some samples were collected after neoadjuvant chemotherapy; smokers, never-smokers and several histologies were included. Tumor tissue and non-adjacent uninvolved lung came from each patient. Points from the study as a whole: Different pieces of the same tissue went to different assays, confounding technical variation with intratumor heterogeneity. Only some patients had TCR sequencing, depending on available tissue.

Data came from immunoSEQ multiplex PCR; TCRdb stores just in-frame clones and leaves some out. The table has 25,000 or so clones, 69% seen once. Germline-derived CDR1 and CDR2 are SGHDT and YYEEEE. Trimming pared 4 bases from V and 1 base from J, leaving 11 bases between. The CDR3 extends over 14 amino acids. The specimen sequenced was lung tumor tissue. This TCR derives from a human donor with non-small cell lung cancer. V and J are TRBV5-6 and TRBJ1-2; tentatively, D is TRBD1 (6 bases). The chain's CDR3 is CASSPGTSNYGYTF. CDR3 nucleotides: TGTGCCAGCAGCCCCGGGACAAGTAACTATGGCTACACCTTC. Using reference TRBV5-6 and TRBJ1-2 for the parts outside the CDR3, the full variable domain is DAGVTQSPTHLIKTRGQQVTLRCSPKSGHDTVSWYQQALGQGPQFIFQYYEEEERQRGNFPDRFSGHQFPNYSSELNVNALLLGDSALYLCASSPGTSNYGYTFGSGTRLTVV.